A single sample is the source of the 26 T cell receptor beta chains below, sequenced in a study of blood T cell repertoires in COVID-19. Repertoires were generated with immunoSEQ multiplex PCR, while TCRdb's copy carries only in-frame clones and drops some. The sample yields about 270,000 clones, less than 90% seen once. The specimen was peripheral blood. The receptors shown here come from a woman in her twenties or thirties with COVID-19, enrolled during active disease.

This clone was picked up one time. The J gene is TRBJ2-2, the V gene TRBV9; possibly TRBD1 for D (5 bases). CDR3 length equals 12 residues. Trimming removed 4 bases from V and 6 bases from J, with 7 bases in between. Germline-derived CDR1 and CDR2 are SGDLS and YYNGEE. The CDR3 region has the DNA TGTGCCAGCAGCCCCAGGGCCGGGGAGCTGTTTTTT. Residues: CASSPRAGELFF. The variable domain in full, with the rest retrieved from reference TRBV9 and TRBJ2-2, is DSGVTQTPKHLITATGQRVTLRCSPRSGDLSVYWYQQSLDQGLQFLIQYYNGEERAKGNILERFSAQQFPDLHSELNLSSLELGDSALYFCASSPRAGELFFGEGSRLTVL.

This chain joins TRBV11-2 and TRBJ2-1; 8 bases are a match to TRBD2. CDR1 SGHAT and CDR2 FQNNGV come from the germline V gene. The CDR3 has 15 amino acids. With V trimmed by 5 bases and J by 10 bases, 13 bases remained unmatched. As DNA, the CDR3 is TGTGCCAGCAGCCAAGGACTAGCAGCGGGCACGGAGCAGTTCTTC. Amino acids: CASSQGLAAGTEQFF.

The chain recombines TRBV27 with TRBJ2-7; 7 bases agree with TRBD1. In germline, CDR1 is MNHEY, CDR2 SMNVEV (reference sequence). Trimming removed 2 bases from V and 6 bases from J; junction bases left unmatched: 4. This CDR3 spans 13 amino acids. CDR3 protein: CASSLSRGFEQYF. The CDR3 region has the DNA TGTGCCAGCAGTTTAAGCAGGGGGTTCGAGCAGTACTTC.

This clone was seen a single time. V gene TRBV10-3 combines with J gene TRBJ2-3; D gene ambiguous. V was trimmed by 2 bases and J by 2 bases, leaving 14 bases between them. Germline V gives CDR1 ENHRY, CDR2 SYGVKD. This CDR3 spans 16 amino acids. The CDR3 nucleotides read TGTGCCATCAGTGAGAGGAGTAGTTCCCCCACAGATACGCAGTATTTT. Translating gives CAISERSSSPTDTQYF.

The rearrangement uses TRBV7-9 and TRBJ2-3; 11 bases are shared with TRBD2. CDR1 SEHNR and CDR2 FQNEAQ come from the germline V gene (reference sequence). J lost 4 bases, V lost 3 bases, and 3 bases had no gene match. The CDR3 covers 15 residues. CDR3 coding DNA: TGTGCCAGCAGCTTGGGGACTAGCGGTTCAGATACGCAGTATTTT. This encodes CASSLGTSGSDTQYF. Looking up the rest from reference TRBV7-9 and TRBJ2-3 gives the full variable domain: DTGVSQNPRHKITKRGQNVTFRCDPISEHNRLYWYRQTLGQGPEFLTYFQNEAQLEKSRLLSDRFSAERPKGSFSTLEIQRTEQGDSAMYLCASSLGTSGSDTQYFGPGTRLTVL.

The chain has TRBV5-1 and TRBJ2-7, with a weak D call TRBD2 (6 bases). The CDR3 sequence is 14 residues long. Per germline, CDR1 SGHRS and CDR2 YFSETQ. V was pared by 0 bases and J by 5 bases, with 12 bases between. The CDR3 nucleotides are TGCGCCAGCAGCTTGGTTCGGGGGAAGGACGAGCAGTACTTC. This sequence encodes CASSLVRGKDEQYF.

The chain couples TRBV11-2 to TRBJ1-1, with D unresolved. Germline CDR1 is SGHAT and CDR2 is FQNNGV. This CDR3 spans 17 amino acids. V shed 6 bases and J shed 1 base, with 21 bases lying between them. The CDR3 DNA reads as TGTGCCAGCAGTAGGAGTAGGGAGAGTCGGGAGAACACTGAAGCTTTCTTT. Translated: CASSRSRESRENTEAFF.

In this sample, this clone turned up once. For the CDR3, the DNA is TGTGCCTGGAGCCCTACCTACGAGCAGTACTTC. Its translation is CAWSPTYEQYF. The J gene is TRBJ2-7, the V gene TRBV30; no definite D call. Trimming removed 3 bases at V and 2 bases at J, with 5 bases between. CDR1 and CDR2 from the germline V gene are GTSNPN and SVGIG (reference sequence). The CDR3 sequence is 11 residues long.

The chain carries TRBV12-5 and TRBJ2-2; D gene uncertain. V was cut by 0 bases and J by 1 base, with 6 bases left in between. The CDR3 length is 15 residues. Germline V gene lookup returns CDR1 LGHNT and CDR2 FRNRAP. For the CDR3, the DNA is TGTGCTAGTGGTTTGGTAACGGGGAACACCGGGGAGCTGTTTTTT. This encodes CASGLVTGNTGELFF.

This chain uses TRBV27 with TRBJ2-1; TRBD2 aligns across 11 bases. The CDR3 has 16 residues. V shed 4 bases, J shed 7 bases, and the junction held 9 bases outside the gene matches. Germline V gene lookup returns CDR1 MNHEY and CDR2 SMNVEV (reference sequence). The CDR3 nucleotides are TGTGCCAGCAGTTCTCGTATAGCGGGGGGGCGGAATGAGCAGTTCTTC. Translating gives CASSSRIAGGRNEQFF.

A single count supports this clone. The chain carries TRBV28 and TRBJ2-1; perhaps TRBD1 as D (5 bases). This CDR3 contains 15 residues. Germline-derived CDR1 and CDR2 are MDHEN and SYDVKM. The V gene lost 5 bases and the J gene lost 7 bases, with 18 bases spanning the gap. CDR3 in amino acids: CASSHDSIVMNEQFF. The CDR3 nucleotides are TGTGCCAGCAGTCACGACAGCATCGTAATGAATGAGCAGTTCTTC. Complete variable domain (other parts from reference TRBV28 and TRBJ2-1): DVKVTQSSRYLVKRTGEKVFLECVQDMDHENMFWYRQDPGLGLRLIYFSYDVKMKEKGDIPEGYSVSREKKERFSLILESASTNQTSMYLCASSHDSIVMNEQFFGPGTRLTVL.

The V call is TRBV9, the J call TRBJ2-1, with TRBD2 identical over 8 bases. CDR3 length: 16 residues. V trimming: 3 bases; J trimming: 3 bases; junction bases outside the gene matches: 8. The germline V gene encodes CDR1 SGDLS and CDR2 YYNGEE. The CDR3 DNA reads as TGTGCCAGCAGCGACATAGCGGGGAAGGGCTACAATGAGCAGTTCTTC. Protein sequence: CASSDIAGKGYNEQFF.

The chain recombines TRBV2 with TRBJ2-7; TRBD1 is a possible D gene (8 bases). CDR3 length: 14 amino acids. Looked up from germline, CDR1 is SNHLY and CDR2 is FYNNEI. V lost 8 bases to trimming and J lost 0 bases, with 14 bases between them. The CDR3 DNA is TGTGCCAGCGGAACAGGGGGGGGCTCCTACGAGCAGTACTTC. Protein: CASGTGGGSYEQYF.

The gene calls are TRBV27 and TRBJ2-5; TRBD2 matches at 8 bases. Germline trimming cut 6 bases from V and 5 bases from J; bases unmatched to any gene: 5. CDR1 MNHEY and CDR2 SMNVEV come from the germline V gene (reference sequence). The CDR3 runs to 13 residues. CDR3 bases: TGTGCCAGCAGACGGGGACTAGAGGAGACCCAGTACTTC. This encodes CASRRGLEETQYF.

The chain has TRBV6-5 and TRBJ1-5; D is possibly TRBD1 (6 bases). This CDR3 contains 15 residues. Trimming took 6 bases from V and 5 from J, leaving 17 bases between them. Germline V gene lookup returns CDR1 MNHEY and CDR2 SVGAGI. CDR3 bases: TGTGCCAGCAGGGTAGGGGGATCGGTAGATCAGCCCCAGCATTTT. This encodes CASRVGGSVDQPQHF.

CDR3 sequence: CASSDWSFTYLNYGYTF. CDR3 bases: TGCGCCAGCAGTGATTGGTCCTTTACATACCTTAACTATGGCTACACCTTC. The chain joins TRBV10-1 to TRBJ1-2; D remains unclear. CDR3 length: 17 amino acids. Germline CDR1 WNHNN, CDR2 SYGVQD (reference sequence). Trimming stripped 3 bases from V and 1 base from J, with 18 bases between.

V usage is TRBV5-1 and J usage is TRBJ2-3; 10 bases are shared with TRBD1. J was trimmed by 5 bases and V by 0 bases; bases with no gene match: 9. CDR3 size: 17 residues. Germline-derived CDR1 and CDR2 are SGHRS and YFSETQ. The DNA of the CDR3 is TGCGCCAGCAGCTTGGCTTCGACAGGGGGCGCGGGAGATACGCAGTATTTT. Translation gives CASSLASTGGAGDTQYF.

The chain has TRBV4-2 and TRBJ2-1; 13 bases are shared with TRBD2. In germline, CDR1 is LGHNA, CDR2 YNFKEQ. Trimming at V came to 4 bases and at J to 6 bases, leaving 15 bases not matched to a gene. The length of the CDR3 is 19 residues. CDR3 in amino acids: CASSPELAGGPRPGNEQFF. CDR3 nucleotides: TGTGCCAGCAGCCCAGAACTAGCGGGGGGGCCGAGGCCAGGCAATGAGCAGTTCTTC.

This rearrangement joins TRBV27 to TRBJ1-2, with 7 nucleotides matching TRBD1. V lost 2 bases and J lost 3; bases outside the gene matches: 3. The CDR3 contains 14 residues. CDR1 MNHEY and CDR2 SMNVEV come from the germline V gene (reference sequence). Here the CDR3 DNA reads TGTGCCAGCAGTTTAGTCGGACAGGACTATGGCTACACCTTC. Its protein product is CASSLVGQDYGYTF.

V gene TRBV6-5 combines with J gene TRBJ2-1; a possible D gene is TRBD2 (6 bases). CDR3 size: 13 residues. With 6 bases removed from V and 8 bases from J, the gap between germline ends came to 14 bases. Germline CDR1 MNHEY, CDR2 SVGAGI. This chain's CDR3 is CASRPTSFHEQFF. In nucleotides, the CDR3 is TGTGCCAGCAGACCTACTAGCTTTCATGAGCAGTTCTTC.

The chain is built from TRBV12-3 or TRBV12-4 and TRBJ1-2, with 7 bases aligning to TRBD1. The length of the CDR3 is 13 residues. J gave up 8 bases and V 7 bases, and 10 bases lay outside the gene matches. The CDR3, as DNA: TGTGCCAGCAATATCCAGGGGGAAGTAGGCTACACCTTC. Protein: CASNIQGEVGYTF.

The rearrangement joins TRBV7-9 to TRBJ1-1; 7 bases agree with TRBD1. Germline CDR1 reads SEHNR; CDR2 reads FQNEAQ (reference sequence). CDR3 length equals 13 residues. Trimming took 0 bases from V and 7 from J; bases not matched to a gene: 2. The CDR3 loop reads CASSLAGDSEAFF. CDR3 nucleotide sequence: TGTGCCAGCAGCTTAGCAGGGGACAGTGAAGCTTTCTTT.

V gene TRBV9 combines with J gene TRBJ2-2; 7 bases are shared with TRBD1. Germline V gives CDR1 SGDLS, CDR2 YYNGEE. This CDR3 spans 14 amino acids. Trimming took 7 bases from V and 4 from J; bases not matched to a gene: 7. CDR3: CASRTPGGTGELFF. The CDR3 region has the DNA TGTGCCAGCCGAACCCCAGGGGGCACCGGGGAGCTGTTTTTT.

This clone was detected only once. The chain carries TRBV9 and TRBJ2-5, with unresolved D. The CDR3 extends over 14 amino acids. The germline gives CDR1 SGDLS, CDR2 YYNGEE. Trimming stripped 0 bases from V and 4 bases from J, with 10 bases between. Here the CDR3 DNA reads TGTGCCAGCAGCGTAGAGCCCGCCGGAGAGACCCAGTACTTC. Amino acid sequence: CASSVEPAGETQYF. Full variable domain (remainder filled in from reference TRBV9 and TRBJ2-5): DSGVTQTPKHLITATGQRVTLRCSPRSGDLSVYWYQQSLDQGLQFLIQYYNGEERAKGNILERFSAQQFPDLHSELNLSSLELGDSALYFCASSVEPAGETQYFGPGTRLLVL.

The V gene is TRBV7-9, the J gene TRBJ1-3, with 9 bases lining up with TRBD1. The CDR3 totals 18 residues. Germline V CDR1 and CDR2: SEHNR, FQNEAQ (reference sequence). V lost 8 bases to trimming and J lost 0 bases; unmatched junction nucleotides: 14. The CDR3 here is CASVGVGDRESSGNTIYF. DNA of the CDR3: TGTGCCAGCGTGGGTGTTGGGGACAGGGAGAGCTCTGGAAACACCATATATTTT.

The CDR3 DNA is TGTGCCATCAGTGTGGGGACAGGGGGTTTCTACGAGCAGTACTTC. As protein: CAISVGTGGFYEQYF. The genes are TRBV10-3 and TRBJ2-7; the match to TRBD1 covers 11 bases. J lost 3 bases, V lost 4 bases, and 5 bases had no gene match. This CDR3 region has 15 residues. In germline, CDR1 is ENHRY, CDR2 SYGVKD.